This T cell receptor (beta chain) was found in a study of T cell responses to AZD1222 COVID-19 vaccine. Sequenced by immunoSEQ multiplex PCR; TCRdb stores in-frame clones only, minus some. The table lists approximately 150,000 clones, 75% to 90% of them singletons, with around 1.5% in the top ten. The V gene's germline CDR1 is MNHEY and CDR2 SMNVEV (reference sequence). CDR3 length: 13 residues. Trimming stripped 2 bases from V and 4 bases from J, with 8 bases between. Notes on the study in general: The donors showed a predominance of white British ancestry and of females, with possible underestimation of clonal diversity. CD4 TCRs linked to vaccination spanned spike, dominating at 160-218 and 743-854.

Comment on this clone: The antigen is unknown.

This TCR derives from an adult in good health. The chain joins TRBV27 to TRBJ1-1; D is unclear. This specimen consisted of peripheral blood, obtained on day 0 of AZD1222 vaccination. The CDR3 nucleotides are TGTGCCAGCAGTTTAAGGCAAACCACTGAAGCTTTCTTT. Translation: CASSLRQTTEAFF.